This TCR beta chain was observed in a study of beta chain features in type 1 diabetes. Whole-study context: What patients shared with healthy donors was a similar profile of age, gender and cell yields.

General study results and limits: Patients and controls would share equally any PCR tilt toward shorter templates. Small HLA sub-analyses could not settle whether HLA shapes TCRB rearrangement. Significant though moderate, a shortening of TCRB CDR3s appeared in all four CD4+ subsets of Type 1 diabetes patients. Patients' naive, central memory and regulatory TCRB repertoires appeared more alike than those of healthy donors.

In the case of this clone: Its antigen remains unknown.

Trimming pared 0 bases from V and 5 bases from J, leaving 9 bases between. This CDR3 has 14 residues. Germline V gene data show CDR1 as SGHRS and CDR2 as YFSETQ. The sequenced template was cDNA made from the entire isolated RNA. Only in-frame clones appear in the TCRdb table, and some are missing; sequencing was by immunoSEQ multiplex PCR. The table shows 28,000 or so clones, with less than 70% occurring only once. The genes are TRBV5-1 and TRBJ1-5; D unresolved. The sample comprised Tregs from blood. This clonotype originated in a woman in her thirties with type 1 diabetes. CDR3 sequence: CASSLGSGDQPQHF. The CDR3 region has the DNA TGCGCCAGCAGCTTGGGCAGCGGAGATCAGCCCCAGCATTTT. Complete variable domain (other parts from reference TRBV5-1 and TRBJ1-5): KAGVTQTPRYLIKTRGQQVTLSCSPISGHRSVSWYQQTPGQGLQFLFEYFSETQRNKGNFPGRFSGRQFSNSRSEMNVSTLELGDSALYLCASSLGSGDQPQHFGDGTRLSIL.